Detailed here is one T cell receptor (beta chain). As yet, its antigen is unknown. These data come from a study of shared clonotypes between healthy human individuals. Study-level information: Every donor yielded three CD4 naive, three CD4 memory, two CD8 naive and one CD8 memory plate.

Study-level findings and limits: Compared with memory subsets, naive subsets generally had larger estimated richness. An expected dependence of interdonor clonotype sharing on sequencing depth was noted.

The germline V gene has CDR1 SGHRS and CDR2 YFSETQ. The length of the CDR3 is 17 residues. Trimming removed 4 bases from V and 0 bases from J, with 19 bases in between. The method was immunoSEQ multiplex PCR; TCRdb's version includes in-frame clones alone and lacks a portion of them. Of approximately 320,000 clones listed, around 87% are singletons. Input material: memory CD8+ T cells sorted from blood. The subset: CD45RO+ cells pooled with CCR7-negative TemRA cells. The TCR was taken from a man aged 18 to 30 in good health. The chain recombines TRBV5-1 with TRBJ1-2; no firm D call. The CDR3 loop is CASSPLPGVYANYGYTF. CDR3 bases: TGCGCCAGCAGCCCTCTACCGGGAGTTTACGCTAACTATGGCTACACCTTC.